This T cell receptor beta chain was documented in a study of shared clonotypes between healthy human individuals. The overall study: A donor's plate count was three for CD4 naive and three for CD4 memory; CD8 naive had two and CD8 memory one.

For this clone: As yet, its antigen is unknown.

Libraries were prepared by immunoSEQ multiplex PCR; TCRdb keeps only in-frame clonotypes and omits some of them. The data contain 2 million to 2.5 million clones, 93% of them seen just once; the ten biggest clones take up 0.3% to 0.4%. Regarding the study as a whole: In general, naive subsets displayed greater estimated richness than memory subsets did.

The sample comprised naive CD4+ T cells from PBMCs. Noted subset: CD45RA+ positively selected. This TCR was recovered from a man between 18 and 35 years old in good health. Some clones in this sample may be carry-over from other donors' samples.

In DNA, the CDR3 is TGTGCCAGCAGTGAAGTCGGGGTGTACTTC. It codes for CASSEVGVYF. The V and J genes are TRBV6-1 and TRBJ2-7, with TRBD2 as a possible D gene (5 bases). The CDR3 spans 10 residues. Germline loops: CDR1 MNHNS, CDR2 SASEGT. V lost 1 base to trimming and J lost 12 bases, with 7 bases between them.